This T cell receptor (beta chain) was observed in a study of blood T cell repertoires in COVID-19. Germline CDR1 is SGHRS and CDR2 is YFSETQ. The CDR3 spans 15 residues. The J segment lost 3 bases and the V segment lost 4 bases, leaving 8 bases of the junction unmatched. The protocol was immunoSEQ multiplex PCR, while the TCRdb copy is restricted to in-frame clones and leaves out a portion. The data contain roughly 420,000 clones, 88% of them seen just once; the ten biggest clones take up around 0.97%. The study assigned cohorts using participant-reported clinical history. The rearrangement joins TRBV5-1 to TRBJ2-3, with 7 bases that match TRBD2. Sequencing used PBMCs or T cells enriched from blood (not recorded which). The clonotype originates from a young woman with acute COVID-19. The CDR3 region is CASSPAGGGTDTQYF. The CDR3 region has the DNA TGCGCCAGCAGCCCTGCTGGCGGGGGTACAGATACGCAGTATTTT.